The following is a TCR beta chain sequence with its context. The entry originates in a study of shared T cell receptors in the human thymus. The length of the CDR3 is 15 residues. After removal of 0 bases from V and 8 bases from J, the junction contained 6 bases not matched to a gene. Per germline, CDR1 SGHDT and CDR2 YYEEEE. Only in-frame clones appear in the TCRdb table, and some are missing; sequencing was by immunoSEQ multiplex PCR. The sample includes roughly 660,000 clones, roughly 90% of them seen just once. The same sample was also used in a study of human thymus T cells.

The gene calls are TRBV5-6 and TRBJ2-1; 9 nucleotides match TRBD2. What was sequenced was thymocytes. The receptor was derived from a boy less than two years old with a congenital heart defect. The DNA of the CDR3 is TGTGCCAGCAGCTTGGCGGCTAGCGGGGCGGATGAGCAGTTCTTC. Encoded protein: CASSLAASGADEQFF. Drawing the rest from reference TRBV5-6 and TRBJ2-1, the complete variable domain is DAGVTQSPTHLIKTRGQQVTLRCSPKSGHDTVSWYQQALGQGPQFIFQYYEEEERQRGNFPDRFSGHQFPNYSSELNVNALLLGDSALYLCASSLAASGADEQFFGPGTRLTVL.